The text below deals with one T cell receptor beta chain. Its antigen is as yet unknown. Trimming took off 2 bases at V and 0 bases at J, with 9 bases between the two ends. Germline V gene data show CDR1 as GTSNPN and CDR2 as SVGIG (reference sequence). CDR3 length equals 14 residues. Extraction and reverse transcription of RNA yielded cDNA as the sequencing template. Profiling relied on immunoSEQ multiplex PCR, and the TCRdb table lists in-frame clones only, not all of them. The table has 150,000 to 200,000 clones, roughly 50% seen once. These data originate in a study of CD8+ T cells in alopecia areata. Sample treatment: oral pan-JAK inhibitor, 5-10 mg twice daily. Sorting of PBMCs yielded the CD4+ and CD8+ T cells. Points from the study as a whole: Scalp and blood samples kept many expanded lesional clones throughout tofacitinib.

J is TRBJ2-3 and V is TRBV30; D is uncertain. Sample: CD8+ T cells sorted from blood, taken at week 24, from a patient treated with tofacitinib. The origin of this receptor is a human donor with alopecia areata. The CDR3 is CAWSSSTSTDTQYF. CDR3 coding DNA: TGTGCCTGGAGTAGCTCAACTAGCACAGATACGCAGTATTTT. The full variable domain, its missing parts supplied by reference TRBV30 and TRBJ2-3, is SQTIHQWPATLVQPVGSPLSLECTVEGTSNPNLYWYRQAAGRGLQLLFYSVGIGQISSEVPQNLSASRPQDRQFILSSKKLLLSDSGFYLCAWSSSTSTDTQYFGPGTRLTVL.